The rows below give T cell receptor beta chains drawn from one sample of a study of tumor-infiltrating lymphocytes in primary liver carcinoma. TCRdb recomputed calls from the multiplex PCR reads with MiXCR, one row per CDR3 protein. The table has about 100,000 distinct CDR3 sequences, 68% seen once. Sequenced sample: tumor-adjacent normal liver tissue. The receptor source for this set is a man aged 40-49 years with primary liver carcinoma and hepatitis B virus infection. Each CDR3 is given with its conserved first and last residue. The D gene is left open where the match is weak. Expanded clones get a size class; other rows say once, few or many, or leave the size out.

J | D | V | size | DNA | CDR3
TRBJ2-2 | TRBD1 | TRBV7-8 | many | TGTGCCAGCAGCTCCCGATCCGTTGGACAGGGGCCAAGCACCGGGGAGCTGTTTTTT | CASSSRSVGQGPSTGELFF
TRBJ1-1 | NA | TRBV11-2 | NA | TGTGCCAGCATCTTGGAGGCTATGGGCACTGAAGCTTTCTTT | CASILEAMGTEAFF
TRBJ1-2 | NA | TRBV6-6 | NA | TGTTCCAGCAGCCGCCGGGTGGCCGGCTACACCTTC | CSSSRRVAGYTF
TRBJ2-3 | TRBD2 | TRBV5-6 | many | TGTGCCAGTAAGACTAGCGGGAGTGCAGATACGCAGTATTTT | CASKTSGSADTQYF
TRBJ2-5 | TRBD1 | TRBV29-1 | once | TGCAGCGTGACAGGGGACCAAGAGACCCAGTACTTC | CSVTGDQETQYF
TRBJ2-1 | TRBD2 | TRBV6-2/TRBV6-3 | many | TGTGCCAGCACTCTGGGACTAGCGACCTACAATGAGCAGTTCTTC | CASTLGLATYNEQFF
TRBJ2-5 | TRBD2 | TRBV11-2 | NA | TGTGCCAGTAGCTTTAGCGGGAGAATGTACCAAGTGGCCCAGTACTTC | CASSFSGRMYQVAQYF
TRBJ2-5 | TRBD1 | TRBV4-1 | many | TGCGCCAGCAGCCAAGCGGGACAGCGATTCCAAGAGACCCAGTACTTC | CASSQAGQRFQETQYF
TRBJ1-5 | NA | TRBV6-4 | NA | TGTGCCAGCAGTGAGACTTTAAATCAGTCCCAGCATTTT | CASSETLNQSQHF
TRBJ1-3 | NA | TRBV6-5 | NA | TGTGCCAGCAGACTAACGGCGACGGGAAACACCATATATTTT | CASRLTATGNTIYF
TRBJ2-2 | NA | TRBV11-1 | NA | TGTGCTAGCAGCTTGGTGTCCGCGAACACCGGGGAACCGTTTTTT | CASSLVSANTGEPFF
TRBJ2-3 | NA | TRBV10-3 | many | TGTGCCATCAGTGAGTCGGAGGACAGTAGCACAGATACGCAGTATTTT | CAISESEDSSTDTQYF
TRBJ2-7 | NA | TRBV2 | NA | TGTGCCAGCAGGTCCTTTGACACGGGGAATTACGAGCAGTACTTC | CASRSFDTGNYEQYF
TRBJ2-2 | NA | TRBV7-8 | NA | TGTGCCAGCAGCTTTCTAGCTACCACCGGGGAGCTGTTTTTT | CASSFLATTGELFF
TRBJ2-7 | NA | TRBV12-3/TRBV12-4 | few | TGTGTCAGCAGTTTAAGGGAATCCTACAAGCAGTACTTC | CVSSLRESYKQYF
TRBJ1-5 | NA | TRBV6-1 | many | TGTGCCAGCCTTGACAGGAACCAAGGGCCCCAGCATTTT | CASLDRNQGPQHF
TRBJ2-3 | NA | TRBV11-2 | NA | TGTGCCTGCAGCACGGGACATAGCGAGACAGTTACGCAGTATTTC | CACSTGHSETVTQYF
TRBJ2-1 | NA | TRBV4-1 | NA | TGCGCCAGCAGTCAAGTTTCTGGCAGCTCAGGGAAGCAGTTCTTC | CASSQVSGSSGKQFF
TRBJ2-3 | NA | TRBV12-3/TRBV12-4 | NA | TGTGCCAGCAGCCCGGGTGATACGCAGTATTTT | CASSPGDTQYF
TRBJ1-2 | NA | TRBV6-1 | NA | TGTGCCAGCATGTTCAGACCTACCTCTAACCATGGCTACACATTC | CASMFRPTSNHGYTF
TRBJ2-7 | TRBD2 | TRBV7-9 | NA | TGTACCAGCAACTCCCGCGATAGCGGGAGCGAGCAGTACTTC | CTSNSRDSGSEQYF
TRBJ1-5 | NA | TRBV11-2 | NA | TGTGCCAGCAGCCACCCGACTAGCGGGTCTAGCATAGATACGCAGCATTTT | CASSHPTSGSSIDTQHF
TRBJ1-6 | NA | TRBV28 | NA | TGTGCCAGCAGTTTCGCCGACGGGCCGGGATCCCTCCACTTT | CASSFADGPGSLHF
TRBJ2-1 | NA | TRBV11-2 | once | TGTGCCAGCAACTTGGATATCGAACTAACCATGCGTGAGCAGTTCTTC | CASNLDIELTMREQFF
TRBJ2-1 | NA | TRBV7-9 | NA | TGTGCCAGCAGCTTAGCAATAGCGGCAGAGCAGTTCTTC | CASSLAIAAEQFF
TRBJ2-3 | TRBD1 | TRBV9 | NA | TGTGCCAGCAGCCCTGGGACAGGGGGAACGGGCAATCAGCCCCAGTATTTT | CASSPGTGGTGNQPQYF
TRBJ2-3 | NA | TRBV11-2 | many | TGTGCCAGCACAGGGGTTGGCACAGATACGCAGTATTTT | CASTGVGTDTQYF
TRBJ2-5 | NA | TRBV11-2 | NA | TGTGCCAGCAGCTTAGGTCGGGCGAATAGGGCGCAAGAGACCCAGTACTTC | CASSLGRANRAQETQYF
TRBJ2-5 | NA | TRBV29-1 | NA | TGCAGCTCTCCTCATCAGTACTTC | CSSPHQYF
TRBJ2-6 | NA | TRBV11-2 | once | TGTGCCAGCAGCCTAATGGGGGGCGCAGCTGGGGCCAACGTCCTGACCTTC | CASSLMGGAAGANVLTF
TRBJ1-5 | NA | TRBV11-2 | NA | TGTGCCAGCAGCATAGGACGGTTTCCCGAGGCCCAGCATTTT | CASSIGRFPEAQHF
TRBJ2-2 | NA | TRBV2 | NA | TGTGCCAGCATTTGTGGGTCCGGGGAGCTGTTTTTT | CASICGSGELFF
TRBJ2-5 | TRBD2 | TRBV5-4 | NA | TGTGCCAACAGCTCTACGACTAGCGGGAGTGGAGAGACCCAATACTTC | CANSSTTSGSGETQYF